The 30 T cell receptor beta chains below come from one sample, sequenced in a study of T cell responses to AZD1222 COVID-19 vaccine. Profiled with immunoSEQ multiplex PCR; TCRdb holds only in-frame clones, not every one. This sample yields 75,000 to 95,000 clones, of which over 75% are seen a single time; less than 20% belongs to the top ten. Source: peripheral blood, taken on day 0 of AZD1222 vaccination. The source of these receptors is an adult in good health.

V usage is TRBV19 and J usage is TRBJ2-3; possible D gene TRBD2, 7 bases. CDR3 length: 15 residues. Germline-derived CDR1 and CDR2 are LNHDA and SQIVND (reference sequence). The V gene lost 6 bases and the J gene lost 5 bases, with 18 bases spanning the gap. This chain's CDR3 is CASRGGGAGEDTQYF. In DNA, the CDR3 is TGTGCCAGTAGGGGCGGGGGTGCAGGGGAAGATACGCAGTATTTT. The full variable domain, its missing parts supplied by reference TRBV19 and TRBJ2-3, is DGGITQSPKYLFRKEGQNVTLSCEQNLNHDAMYWYRQDPGQGLRLIYYSQIVNDFQKGDIAEGYSVSREKKESFPLTVTSAQKNPTAFYLCASRGGGAGEDTQYFGPGTRLTVL.

The chain carries TRBV6-5 and TRBJ2-4; 9 bases align to TRBD1. Germline-derived CDR1 and CDR2 are MNHEY and SVGAGI. The length of the CDR3 is 13 residues. Trimming removed 5 bases from V and 9 bases from J; junction bases left unmatched: 5. CDR3 in DNA: TGTGCCAGCAGTCGACAGGGGGGTGGCATTCAGTACTTC. Protein product: CASSRQGGGIQYF.

The chain combines TRBV5-1 with TRBJ1-1, with D unresolved. The CDR3 is 15 amino acids. Germline-derived CDR1 and CDR2 are SGHRS and YFSETQ. V gave up 2 bases and J gave up 5 bases, with 16 bases separating them. The CDR3 DNA follows: TGCGCCAGCAGCTTCGTTCTGGGGAGCGGGACTGAAGCTTTCTTT. It is translated as CASSFVLGSGTEAFF.

The chain carries TRBV5-1 and TRBJ2-3; D is possibly TRBD1 or TRBD2 (5 bases each). The V end was cut by 7 bases, the J end by 4 bases, with 19 bases between. CDR1 is SGHRS and CDR2 is YFSETQ in the germline V gene. This CDR3 spans 15 amino acids. CDR3 sequence (DNA): TGCGCCAGCCTAAAAGGAGGACATCAGGCAGATACGCAGTATTTT. Translation gives CASLKGGHQADTQYF.

This clone was counted a few times. The V call is TRBV2, the J call TRBJ1-4, with 10 bases fitting TRBD1. The CDR3 is made up of 13 amino acids. J lost 7 bases, V lost 6 bases, and 2 bases had no gene match. CDR1 and CDR2 (germline): SNHLY, FYNNEI. The CDR3 reads CASRTGGGEKLFF. CDR3 coding DNA: TGTGCCAGCAGGACAGGGGGCGGTGAAAAACTGTTTTTT. Combining the CDR3 with reference TRBV2 and TRBJ1-4 gives the whole variable domain EPEVTQTPSHQVTQMGQEVILRCVPISNHLYFYWYRQILGQKVEFLVSFYNNEISEKSEIFDDQFSVERPDGSNFTLKIRSTKLEDSAMYFCASRTGGGEKLFFGSGTQLSVL.

This clone was counted a single time. V usage is TRBV27 and J usage is TRBJ1-5, with 10 nucleotides matching TRBD1. V shed 5 bases, J shed 5 bases, and the junction held 9 bases outside the gene matches. CDR3 length: 16 amino acids. CDR1 and CDR2 (germline): MNHEY, SMNVEV (reference sequence). The CDR3 sequence: CASSPFRTGGDQPQHF. CDR3 coding DNA: TGTGCCAGCAGTCCATTTCGGACAGGGGGAGATCAGCCCCAGCATTTT.

The chain employs TRBV3-1 (or the pseudogene TRBV3-2) and TRBJ1-3, with D unresolved. The CDR3 consists of 15 residues. V lost 1 base to trimming and J lost 0 bases, with 7 bases between them. Germline V gene sequence: CDR1 LGHDT, CDR2 YNNKEL (reference sequence). The chain's CDR3 is CASSQADSSGNTIYF. CDR3 sequence (DNA): TGTGCCAGCAGCCAAGCAGATAGCTCTGGAAACACCATATATTTT.

In nucleotides, the CDR3 is TGTGCCAGCAGTTTAATCGCGGACGCCAGCACAGATACGCAGTATTTT. Protein: CASSLIADASTDTQYF. J is TRBJ2-3 and V is TRBV27; D uncertain. Per the germline V gene, CDR1 is MNHEY and CDR2 is SMNVEV (reference sequence). This CDR3 region has 16 residues. V lost 2 bases and J lost 0, with 12 bases in between.

V is TRBV12-3 or TRBV12-4 and J is TRBJ1-1; D call uncertain. The CDR3 contains 12 residues. Trimming took 9 bases from V and 6 from J, leaving 14 bases between them. CDR3 in DNA: TGTGCCAGTAGCCGGAGGGTCGCTGAAGCTTTCTTT. Translated, it gives CASSRRVAEAFF.

V and J are TRBV7-2 and TRBJ2-7; weak D call: TRBD2 (6 bases). The ends were cut back, 3 bases at V and 1 base at J, with 10 bases in the middle. CDR1 SGHTA and CDR2 FQGNSA come from the germline V gene. CDR3 length: 14 amino acids. The CDR3 reads CASSFAGYSYEQYF. For the CDR3, the DNA is TGTGCCAGCAGCTTTGCGGGGTATTCCTACGAGCAGTACTTC. The full variable domain, rest sourced from reference TRBV7-2 and TRBJ2-7, is GAGVSQSPSNKVTEKGKDVELRCDPISGHTALYWYRQSLGQGLEFLIYFQGNSAPDKSGLPSDRFSAERTGGSVSTLTIQRTQQEDSAVYLCASSFAGYSYEQYFGPGTRLTVT.

The rearrangement uses TRBV28 and TRBJ2-1; TRBD2 matches at 11 bases. The CDR3 has 18 residues. With V trimmed by 4 bases and J by 6 bases, 14 bases remained unmatched. CDR1 and CDR2 from the germline V gene are MDHEN and SYDVKM. DNA of the CDR3: TGTGCCAGCAGTTCCTCAGGGGGTAGCGGGAGGGATGGCAATGAGCAGTTCTTC. Translated, it gives CASSSSGGSGRDGNEQFF.

The chain joins TRBV6-5 to TRBJ1-2; no clear D. The CDR3 has 11 amino acids. Trimming took off 6 bases at V and 7 bases at J, with 9 bases between the two ends. Germline lookup yields CDR1 MNHEY and CDR2 SVGAGI. CDR3 sequence: CASRSNGGYTF. The DNA of the CDR3 is TGTGCCAGCAGGTCCAACGGTGGCTACACCTTC.

This chain connects TRBV24-1 to TRBJ1-1, with D possibly being TRBD1 (6 bases). Germline V CDR1 and CDR2: KGHDR, SFDVKD. The V and J ends lost 2 bases and 0 bases respectively, with 9 bases between them. The CDR3 has 15 amino acids. CDR3 residues: CATSDSQGMNTEAFF. As DNA, the CDR3 is TGTGCCACCAGTGATTCTCAGGGGATGAACACTGAAGCTTTCTTT.

This clone was found once. The chain recombines TRBV6-2 or TRBV6-3 with TRBJ2-3, with TRBD2 identical over 11 bases. Unmatched junction bases numbered 3, after V lost 5 bases and J lost 2 bases. The CDR3 loop spans 15 amino acids. Germline CDR1 is MNHEY and CDR2 is SVGEGT. CDR3 in amino acids: CASSASGGNTDTQYF. CDR3 in DNA: TGTGCCAGCAGTGCTAGCGGGGGGAACACAGATACGCAGTATTTT.

This chain uses TRBV6-5 with TRBJ2-2, with TRBD1 matching over 8 bases. CDR1 and CDR2 from the germline V gene are MNHEY and SVGAGI. CDR3 length equals 15 residues. Unmatched junction bases numbered 11, after V lost 7 bases and J lost 7 bases. CDR3 bases: TGTGCCAGCACCCCCTGGCAGGGGGCTATCGGGGAGCTGTTTTTT. Translating it yields CASTPWQGAIGELFF.

The J gene is TRBJ1-2, the V gene TRBV6-2 or TRBV6-3; no reliable D call. Germline CDR1 MNHEY, CDR2 SVGEGT. Trimming removed 2 bases at V and 2 bases at J, with 6 bases between. The CDR3 covers 13 residues. CDR3 sequence reads: CASSYDKNYGYTF. The CDR3 DNA reads TGTGCCAGCAGTTACGACAAAAACTATGGCTACACCTTC.

The chain uses TRBV5-1 and TRBJ1-4; the match to TRBD1 covers 8 bases. V gave up 3 bases and J gave up 5 bases; unmatched junction bases: 3. Germline CDR1 is SGHRS and CDR2 is YFSETQ. CDR3 length: 14 amino acids. The CDR3 here is CASSSGGLNEKLFF. Written as DNA, the CDR3 is TGCGCCAGCAGCTCAGGGGGCTTGAATGAAAAACTGTTTTTT.

The chain links TRBV4-3 to TRBJ1-1, with TRBD1 as a possible D gene (5 bases). Germline loops: CDR1 LGHNA, CDR2 YSLEER. V was trimmed by 0 bases and J by 0 bases, leaving 11 bases between them. The CDR3 totals 16 residues. The DNA for the CDR3 is TGCGCCAGCAGCCAAGACCCCCGGGGGTTGAACACTGAAGCTTTCTTT. Its translation is CASSQDPRGLNTEAFF.

The rearrangement joins TRBV6-5 to TRBJ2-5; a weak D match, TRBD2 (5 bases). The CDR3 runs to 14 residues. The V gene's germline CDR1 is MNHEY and CDR2 SVGAGI. V gave up 10 bases and J gave up 2 bases, with 17 bases separating them. The CDR3 spells CAIFDGLPQETQYF. The DNA for the CDR3 is TGTGCCATTTTCGACGGACTGCCACAAGAGACCCAGTACTTC.

The rearrangement joins TRBV3-1 (or the pseudogene TRBV3-2) to TRBJ1-2; D is unresolved. The CDR3 consists of 13 residues. Germline V gives CDR1 LGHDT, CDR2 YNNKEL (reference sequence). V was clipped by 2 bases and J by 8 bases, with 12 bases between them. CDR3 loop: CASSQYEYRGYTF. The CDR3 DNA sequence: TGTGCCAGCAGCCAATATGAGTACCGAGGCTACACCTTC.

The rearrangement links TRBV7-8 to TRBJ1-3; TRBD1 might be the D (6 bases). The CDR3 has 19 amino acids. Germline-derived CDR1 and CDR2 are SGHVS and FQNEAQ. V was clipped by 5 bases and J by 0 bases, with 23 bases between them. CDR3 region: CASSRILTGQHHSGNTIYF. In DNA form, the CDR3 reads TGTGCCAGCAGCCGAATACTGACCGGACAGCATCACTCTGGAAACACCATATATTTT.

The chain uses TRBV27 and TRBJ2-3, with D uncertain. The germline V and J ends were trimmed by 2 bases and 5 bases, with 14 bases remaining between them. The CDR3 loop spans 15 amino acids. CDR1 and CDR2 (germline): MNHEY, SMNVEV (reference sequence). The CDR3: CASSLSSGLGDTQYF. The CDR3 DNA sequence: TGTGCCAGCAGTTTAAGCTCCGGATTGGGAGATACGCAGTATTTT.

The chain uses TRBV21-1 and TRBJ2-1. TRBV21-1 is termed a pseudogene. The CDR3 is made up of 10 amino acids. CDR3 DNA: TGTGCCAGCAAAGGGATTTTACGGCTCTTC. Its protein is CASKGILRLF.

The V call is TRBV5-6, the J call TRBJ1-2; the D is unclear. From germline, CDR1 is SGHDT and CDR2 YYEEEE. Trimming left V 4 bases short and J 4 bases short, with 14 bases between. The CDR3 has 14 residues. CDR3 sequence reads: CASSRPRDGYGYTF. CDR3 nucleotides: TGTGCCAGCAGCCGGCCTAGGGATGGCTATGGCTACACCTTC.

This chain connects TRBV6-2 or TRBV6-3 to TRBJ1-1; a weak D match, TRBD1 (6 bases). Trimming left V 5 bases short and J 1 base short, with 14 bases between. The CDR3 runs to 15 residues. Germline V CDR1 and CDR2: MNHEY, SVGEGT. The CDR3 DNA reads as TGTGCCAGCAGTCCAACAGGGCTTTCGAACACTGAAGCTTTCTTT. Translated: CASSPTGLSNTEAFF.

V and J are TRBV19 and TRBJ2-7, with D possibly called TRBD1 or TRBD2 (6 bases each). Germline loops: CDR1 LNHDA, CDR2 SQIVND (reference sequence). V lost 4 bases and J lost 6, with 19 bases in between. This CDR3 has 15 residues. In DNA form, the CDR3 reads TGTGCCAGTAGTACGCTACTTTTACAGGGAGGCGAGCAGTACTTC. Residues: CASSTLLLQGGEQYF. The variable domain in full, completed from reference TRBV19 and TRBJ2-7, reads DGGITQSPKYLFRKEGQNVTLSCEQNLNHDAMYWYRQDPGQGLRLIYYSQIVNDFQKGDIAEGYSVSREKKESFPLTVTSAQKNPTAFYLCASSTLLLQGGEQYFGPGTRLTVT.

V is TRBV28 and J is TRBJ2-2; D gene ambiguous. The germline gives CDR1 MDHEN, CDR2 SYDVKM. This CDR3 region has 13 residues. Trimming pared 4 bases from V and 5 bases from J, leaving 8 bases between. The CDR3 bases are TGTGCCAGCAGTTCCTCTTGGACCGGGGAGCTGTTTTTT. It specifies CASSSSWTGELFF. Based on the CDR3 plus reference TRBV28 and TRBJ2-2, the full variable domain is DVKVTQSSRYLVKRTGEKVFLECVQDMDHENMFWYRQDPGLGLRLIYFSYDVKMKEKGDIPEGYSVSREKKERFSLILESASTNQTSMYLCASSSSWTGELFFGEGSRLTVL.

This clone was seen only a few times. V usage is TRBV11-2 and J usage is TRBJ2-7, with D unresolved. This CDR3 comprises 14 residues. Per germline, CDR1 SGHAT and CDR2 FQNNGV. V lost 4 bases, J lost 6 bases, and 16 bases lay in between. DNA of the CDR3: TGTGCCAGCAGCTCACTCAGAGGCATAGGCGAGCAGTACTTC. It yields the protein CASSSLRGIGEQYF.

CDR3 DNA: TGCAGTGTGTTTGAAGGCTATGGCTACACCTTC. As protein: CSVFEGYGYTF. This sequence joins TRBV20-1 and TRBJ1-2; D ambiguous. The V gene lost 7 bases and the J gene lost 4 bases, with 10 bases spanning the gap. The CDR3 has 11 amino acids. Germline CDR1 reads DFQATT; CDR2 reads SNEGSKA (reference sequence).

The chain joins TRBV19 to TRBJ2-2, with D maybe TRBD1 (5 bases). The V gene lost 5 bases and the J gene lost 6 bases, with 19 bases spanning the gap. CDR1 is LNHDA, CDR2 SQIVND, per germline (reference sequence). CDR3 length: 16 residues. The CDR3 loop is CASSVHPRLRAGELFF. For the CDR3, the DNA is TGTGCCAGTAGTGTCCATCCCAGACTCAGGGCCGGGGAGCTGTTTTTT.